The source of this T cell receptor (beta chain) is a study of blood T cell repertoires in COVID-19. Looking at the study overall: Acute and convalescent COVID-19 specimens originated in the United States, Italy and Spain.

Sequencing was performed with immunoSEQ multiplex PCR; in TCRdb, only in-frame clones are kept and a portion is missing. The repertoire holds hundreds of thousands of clones, with approximately 89% as singletons. CDR1 LNHDA and CDR2 SQIVND come from the germline V gene (reference sequence). CDR3 length equals 14 residues. V was clipped by 9 bases and J by 3 bases; unmatched bases: 5. This receptor was obtained from a woman aged 60-75 years with COVID-19, enrolled during active disease. Sequencing was done on a sample of peripheral blood. The rearrangement links TRBV19 to TRBJ1-5, with TRBD1 matching 10 bases. The CDR3 DNA follows: TGTGCCAGCTGGACAGGGGGAATCAATCAGCCCCAGCATTTT. It codes for CASWTGGINQPQHF.